This passage covers 8 T cell receptor beta chains from one sample sequenced in a study of Tregs in tolerant kidney transplant recipients. Here immunoSEQ multiplex PCR was the method, and the copy in TCRdb shows in-frame clones only, minus some. The sample holds 50,000 to 75,000 clones, 70% to 90% seen once. This sample comprised Tregs from blood, obtained before the transplant. The receptor source for this set is a human donor who received a combined kidney and bone marrow transplant.

The V gene is TRBV5-4, the J gene TRBJ1-1; D remains unclear. Trimming stripped 6 bases from V and 0 bases from J, with 15 bases between. The germline V gene encodes CDR1 SGHNT and CDR2 YYREEE (reference sequence). The CDR3 extends over 15 amino acids. The DNA of the CDR3 is TGTGCCAGCACTTACCGTCCTCGCTTGAACACTGAAGCTTTCTTT. It is translated as CASTYRPRLNTEAFF.

This chain connects TRBV11-2 to TRBJ2-7; 13 bases map to TRBD2. There are 14 residues in the CDR3. V lost 5 bases and J lost 4; bases outside the gene matches: 2. CDR1 and CDR2 from the germline V gene are SGHAT and FQNNGV. The CDR3 region is CASSVGLAGYEQYF. CDR3 nucleotide sequence: TGTGCCAGCAGCGTGGGACTAGCGGGGTACGAGCAGTACTTC. Full variable domain (outside the CDR3, taken from reference TRBV11-2 and TRBJ2-7): EAGVAQSPRYKIIEKRQSVAFWCNPISGHATLYWYQQILGQGPKLLIQFQNNGVVDDSQLPKDRFSAERLKGVDSTLKIQPAKLEDSAVYLCASSVGLAGYEQYFGPGTRLTVT.

The chain is built from TRBV5-7 and TRBJ1-5; unclear D gene. TRBV5-7 is filed as an ORF, its function uncertain. CDR3 length equals 16 residues. V lost 3 bases to trimming and J lost 1 base, with 14 bases between them. CDR3 in DNA: TGTGCCAGCAGCTCCCGAGCCGACGGGAGCAATCAGCCCCAGCATTTT. This gives the protein CASSSRADGSNQPQHF.

The V gene is TRBV18, the J gene TRBJ1-1; 7 bases are shared with TRBD1. CDR3 size: 15 residues. Germline CDR1 KGHSH, CDR2 LQKENI. Trimming removed 4 bases from V and 0 bases from J; junction bases left unmatched: 5. The CDR3, as DNA: TGTGCCAGCTCACATCCGGGACAGATGAACACTGAAGCTTTCTTT. Protein sequence: CASSHPGQMNTEAFF.

The chain is built from TRBV21-1 and TRBJ2-2; the D call TRBD2 from the table was never checked on the DNA. TRBV21-1 is a recognized pseudogene. The CDR3 has 15 amino acids. CDR3 amino acids: CASSKVRVHTGELFF. The CDR3 nucleotides are TGTGCCAGCAGCAAAGTCCGGGTTCACACCGGGGAGCTGTTTTTT.

This sequence joins TRBV2 and TRBJ2-2; TRBD1 agrees at 9 bases. This CDR3 is 15 amino acids long. With 6 bases clipped from V and 6 bases from J, the junction kept 8 bases outside the gene matches. Germline CDR1 reads SNHLY; CDR2 reads FYNNEI. CDR3 DNA: TGTGCCAGCAGGCCTAGACAGGGGGACGCCGGGGAGCTGTTTTTT. Its protein product is CASRPRQGDAGELFF.

The chain has TRBV18 and TRBJ2-7; possibly TRBD1 for D (5 bases). The ends were cut back, 2 bases at V and 7 bases at J, with 18 bases in the middle. The CDR3 is made up of 15 amino acids. Per the germline V gene, CDR1 is KGHSH and CDR2 is LQKENI. The CDR3 nucleotides read TGTGCCAGCTCACCAGGTGGCAGGGTCATGGGAGAGCAGTACTTC. This encodes CASSPGGRVMGEQYF.

In this sample, this clone turned up a few times. This chain uses TRBV9 with TRBJ2-2; tentative D call: TRBD2 (6 bases). This CDR3 spans 17 amino acids. The V and J ends lost 1 base and 5 bases respectively, with 18 bases between them. Germline-derived CDR1 and CDR2 are SGDLS and YYNGEE. The chain's CDR3 is CASSVLSLASWTGELFF. CDR3 DNA sequence: TGTGCCAGCAGCGTACTAAGCCTAGCGTCGTGGACCGGGGAGCTGTTTTTT. Using reference TRBV9 and TRBJ2-2 for the parts outside the CDR3, the full variable domain is DSGVTQTPKHLITATGQRVTLRCSPRSGDLSVYWYQQSLDQGLQFLIQYYNGEERAKGNILERFSAQQFPDLHSELNLSSLELGDSALYFCASSVLSLASWTGELFFGEGSRLTVL.